This T cell receptor beta chain was documented in a study of cytomegalovirus exposure and HLA in healthy donors. J gave up 11 bases and V 0 bases, and 9 bases lay outside the gene matches. The germline gives CDR1 SGDLS, CDR2 YYNGEE. The CDR3 loop spans 15 amino acids. Healthy donors of bone marrow made up the group. General observations from the study: A further, later analysis showed that HLA-associated TCR beta chains (compared with equally common others) were more clonally expanded. Testing in vitro showed a few CMV-associated chains specific for CMV antigens.

The primer mix had 60 Vbeta and 13 Jbeta primers. Produced via immunoSEQ multiplex PCR; TCRdb's table is partial and in-frame only. The repertoire consists of 140,000 to 150,000 clones, with less than 10% occurring once and the leading ten covering approximately 1.9%. As regards this clone: Its target is unknown.

This chain uses TRBV9 with TRBJ2-4, with 9 positions matching TRBD1. The clonotype originates from a man aged 50 to 59 in good health and CMV-seronegative. The specimen sequenced was PBMCs. The CDR3 nucleotides read TGTGCCAGCAGCGTAGGGGAATACAGGGGGCTCCTTCAGTACTTC. Its protein is CASSVGEYRGLLQYF.